Reported below is one T cell receptor (beta chain). Other DNA sequences in the same sample also yield this CDR3. The sample comes from a study of control samples from healthy donors and cancer patients. Using immunoSEQ multiplex PCR, the repertoire was profiled, and TCRdb retains in-frame clones only, with some absent. The sample carries about 130,000 clones, roughly 87% recorded once. CDR1 and CDR2 from the germline V gene are KGHDR and SFDVKD. With 2 bases clipped from V and 3 bases from J, the junction kept 2 bases outside the gene matches. The CDR3 covers 14 residues. The chain joins TRBV24-1 to TRBJ1-2, with 7 bases aligning to TRBD1. The TCR comes from a man aged 18-30 years in good health. The sample was blood. The CDR3 sequence: CATSDSGTDYGYTF. CDR3 in DNA: TGTGCCACCAGTGATTCGGGGACAGACTATGGCTACACCTTC.